The T cell receptor beta chain described here comes from a study of CD8 T cells in Susac syndrome. With random hexamers, reverse transcription was performed on about 0.5 to 1 ug of RNA. A multiplex approach, immunoSEQ multiplex PCR, amplified TCR beta CDR3 across 54 Vbeta and 13 Jbeta. In TCRdb, the immunoSEQ multiplex PCR reads were re-called with MiXCR into one record per CDR3 protein. The sample holds 200,000 to 300,000 distinct CDR3 sequences, 93% seen once. Germline CDR1 SQVTM, CDR2 ANQGSEA. The CDR3 totals 12 residues. Trimming shortened V by 4 bases and J by 4 bases, and 10 bases separated the two germline ends. Those who served as multiple sclerosis controls were treatment-naive patients with stable or active relapsing-remitting disease.

The sample comprised CD4+ T cells from PBMCs. This chain uses TRBV29-1 with TRBJ1-2; possible D gene TRBD1, 5 bases. The TCR originated in a human donor with multiple sclerosis. This chain's CDR3 is CSVGGRAYGYTF. The CDR3 DNA sequence: TGCAGCGTTGGGGGCAGGGCCTATGGCTACACCTTC.